This T cell receptor beta chain was captured in a study of blood T cell repertoires in COVID-19. Overall study: T cells, B-cell-depleted T cells, or PBMCs provided the cDNA or gDNA that served as material.

Looked up from germline, CDR1 is GTSNPN and CDR2 is SVGIG (reference sequence). The CDR3 is 13 amino acids. The V and J ends lost 1 base and 7 bases, in that order; junction bases with no gene match: 1. In the authors' workflow: For nucleated cells, counts were estimated from reference gene primer amplification. Profiling relied on immunoSEQ multiplex PCR, and the TCRdb table lists in-frame clones only, not all of them. The DNA was the basis for D and trimming; V, J and clone size are from that table. Found here are 300,000 or so clones, over 80% of them singletons; the top ten hold 3.5% to 4.5%. The source material was peripheral blood. This clonotype originated in a middle-aged woman with acute or convalescent COVID-19. V is TRBV30 and J is TRBJ2-4; 10 bases fit TRBD2. CDR3 nucleotides: TGTGCCTGGAGTGAACTAGCGGGGAACATTCAGTACTTC. This gives the protein CAWSELAGNIQYF. Full variable domain (remainder filled in from reference TRBV30 and TRBJ2-4): SQTIHQWPATLVQPVGSPLSLECTVEGTSNPNLYWYRQAAGRGLQLLFYSVGIGQISSEVPQNLSASRPQDRQFILSSKKLLLSDSGFYLCAWSELAGNIQYFGAGTRLSVL.